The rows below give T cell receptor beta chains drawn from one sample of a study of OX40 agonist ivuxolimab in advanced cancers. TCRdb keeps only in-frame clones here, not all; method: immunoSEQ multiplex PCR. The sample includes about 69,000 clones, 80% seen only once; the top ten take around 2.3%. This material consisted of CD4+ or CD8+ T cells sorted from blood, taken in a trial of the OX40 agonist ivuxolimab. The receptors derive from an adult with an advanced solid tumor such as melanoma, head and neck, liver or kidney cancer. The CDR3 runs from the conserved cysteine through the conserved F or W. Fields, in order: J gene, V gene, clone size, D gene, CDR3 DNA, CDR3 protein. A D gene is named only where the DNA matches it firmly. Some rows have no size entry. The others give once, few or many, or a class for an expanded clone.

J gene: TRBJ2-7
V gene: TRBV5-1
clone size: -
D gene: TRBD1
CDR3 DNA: TGCGCCAGCAGGTCGACAGGGGGCTACGAGCAGTACTTC
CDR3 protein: CASRSTGGYEQYF

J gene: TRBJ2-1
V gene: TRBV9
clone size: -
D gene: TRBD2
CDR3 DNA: TGTGCCAGCAGCGTAGCTTCGACTAGCGGGGGGGCCTACAATGAGCAGTTCTTC
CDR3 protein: CASSVASTSGGAYNEQFF

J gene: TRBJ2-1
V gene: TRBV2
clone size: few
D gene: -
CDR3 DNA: TGTGCCAGCAGTGAAGAGAATGAGCAGTTCTTC
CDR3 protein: CASSEENEQFF

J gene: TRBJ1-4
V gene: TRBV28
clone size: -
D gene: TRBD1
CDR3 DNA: TGTGCCAGCAGTTTGAGGACAGGGGGCAAAAAACTGTTTTTT
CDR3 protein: CASSLRTGGKKLFF

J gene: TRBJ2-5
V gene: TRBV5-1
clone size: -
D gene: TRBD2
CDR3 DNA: TGCGCCAGCAGCCCGGGGACTATTCAAGAGACCCAGTACTTC
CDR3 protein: CASSPGTIQETQYF

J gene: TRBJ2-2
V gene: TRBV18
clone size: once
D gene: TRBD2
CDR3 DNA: TGTGCCAGCTCACCAGTGAGCGGGAGCGGAACCGGGGAGCTGTTTTTT
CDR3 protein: CASSPVSGSGTGELFF

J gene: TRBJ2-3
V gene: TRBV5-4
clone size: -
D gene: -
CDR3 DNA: TGTGCCAGCAGGGTCTCAGATACGCAGTATTTT
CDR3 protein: CASRVSDTQYF

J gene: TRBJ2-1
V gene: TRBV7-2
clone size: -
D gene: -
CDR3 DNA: TGTGCCAGCAGCTTAAGCAGGGATTATGAGCAGTTCTTC
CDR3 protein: CASSLSRDYEQFF

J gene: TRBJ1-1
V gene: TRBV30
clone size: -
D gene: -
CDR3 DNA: TGTGCCTGGAGGTTGGATCCCGACAGCGGTGAAGCTTTCTTT
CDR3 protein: CAWRLDPDSGEAFF

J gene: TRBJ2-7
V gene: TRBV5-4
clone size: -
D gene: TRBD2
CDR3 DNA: TGTGCCAGCAGCTTTTCAGCGGGAGGGAACGAGCAGTACTTC
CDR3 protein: CASSFSAGGNEQYF

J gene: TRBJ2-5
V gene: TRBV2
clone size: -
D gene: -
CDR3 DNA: TGTGCCAGCAGTGAAAGGGCAGCTCAAGAGACCCAGTACTTC
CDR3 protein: CASSERAAQETQYF

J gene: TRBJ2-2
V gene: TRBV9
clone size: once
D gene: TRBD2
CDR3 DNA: TGTGCCAGCAGCGTAGTCCCTAGCGGGGTCACCGGGGAGCTGTTTTTT
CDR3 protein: CASSVVPSGVTGELFF

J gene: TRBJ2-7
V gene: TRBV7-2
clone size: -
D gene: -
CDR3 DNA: TGTGCCAGCAGCGCCCCTGGGGTCCAAGGCGAGCAGTACTTC
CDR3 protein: CASSAPGVQGEQYF

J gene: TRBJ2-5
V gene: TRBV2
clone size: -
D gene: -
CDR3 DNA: TGTGCCAGCAGTGAAGACGGGGTGGGAGAGACCCAGTACTTC
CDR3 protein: CASSEDGVGETQYF

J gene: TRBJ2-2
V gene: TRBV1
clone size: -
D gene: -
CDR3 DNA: TGCACCAGCAGCCAAAGGACTAGCGGGAGCACCGGGGAGCTGTTTTTT
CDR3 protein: CTSSQRTSGSTGELFF

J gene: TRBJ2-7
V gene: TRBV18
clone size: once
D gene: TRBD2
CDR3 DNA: TGTGCCAGCTCTCACCCCGGAGCGGGATTCTACGAGCAGTACTTC
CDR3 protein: CASSHPGAGFYEQYF

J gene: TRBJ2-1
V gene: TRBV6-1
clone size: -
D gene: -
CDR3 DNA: TGTGCCTTACAACGGACGGCGAGCTCCTACAATGAGCAGTTCTTC
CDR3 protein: CALQRTASSYNEQFF

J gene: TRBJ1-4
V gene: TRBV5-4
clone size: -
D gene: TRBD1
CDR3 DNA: TGTGCCAGCAGCGCCTTCGCCGGGACAGCAGATAATGAAAAACTGTTTTTT
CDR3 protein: CASSAFAGTADNEKLFF

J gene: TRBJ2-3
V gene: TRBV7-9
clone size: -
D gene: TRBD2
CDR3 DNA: TGTGCCAGCAGCCCGGGGACTAGCGGAGGGGGCACAGATACGCAGTATTTT
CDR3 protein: CASSPGTSGGGTDTQYF

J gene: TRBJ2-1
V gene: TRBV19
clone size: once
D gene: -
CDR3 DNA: TGTGCCAGTAGTCTCCGGACTCATTACAATGAGCAGTTCTTC
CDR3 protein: CASSLRTHYNEQFF

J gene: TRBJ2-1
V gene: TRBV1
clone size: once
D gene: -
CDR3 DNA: TGCACCAGCAGCCAAGAAAGAAGAGGAATTACCTACAATGAGCAGTTCTTC
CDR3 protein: CTSSQERRGITYNEQFF

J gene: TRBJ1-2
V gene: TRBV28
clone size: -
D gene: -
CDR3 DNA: TGTGCCAGCAGTTTATTAACGGAAAACTATGGCTACACCTTC
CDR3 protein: CASSLLTENYGYTF

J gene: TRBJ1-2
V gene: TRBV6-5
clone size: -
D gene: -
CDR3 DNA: TGTGCCAGCAGTTACGATGGTTCGGCTGGTGGCTACACCTTC
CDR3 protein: CASSYDGSAGGYTF

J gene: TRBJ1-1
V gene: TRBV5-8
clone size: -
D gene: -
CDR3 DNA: TGTGCCAGCAGCTCGACCGGGGCCAAGGGGAACACTGAAGCTTTCTTT
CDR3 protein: CASSSTGAKGNTEAFF

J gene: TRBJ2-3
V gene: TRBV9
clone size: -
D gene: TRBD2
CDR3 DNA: TGTGCCAGCAGCGTATCTTTAACTAGCGGGATGTTCACAGATACGCAGTATTTT
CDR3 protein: CASSVSLTSGMFTDTQYF

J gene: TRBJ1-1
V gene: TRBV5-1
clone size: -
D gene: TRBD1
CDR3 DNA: TGCGCCAGTACATCGGGACAGACGTCAGCTGGTGAAGCTTTCTTT
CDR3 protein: CASTSGQTSAGEAFF

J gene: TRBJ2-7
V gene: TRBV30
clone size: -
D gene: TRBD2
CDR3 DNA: TGTGCCTGGAGCACTAGCGGGGGGTCCTACGAGCAGTACTTC
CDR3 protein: CAWSTSGGSYEQYF

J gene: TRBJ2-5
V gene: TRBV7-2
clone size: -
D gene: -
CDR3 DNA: TGTGCCAGCAGCTTACATAACCAGCAAGAGTCCCAGTACTTC
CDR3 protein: CASSLHNQQESQYF

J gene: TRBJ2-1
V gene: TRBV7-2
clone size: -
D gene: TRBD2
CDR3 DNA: TGTGCCAGCAGCCTCCAGCGGGGAGCTACGAATGAGCAGTTCTTC
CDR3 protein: CASSLQRGATNEQFF

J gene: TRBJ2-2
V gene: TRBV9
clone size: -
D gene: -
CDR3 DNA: TGTGCCAGCAGCGTAGGTGTATCGGGACGGGCCACCGGGGAGCTGTTTTTT
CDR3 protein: CASSVGVSGRATGELFF

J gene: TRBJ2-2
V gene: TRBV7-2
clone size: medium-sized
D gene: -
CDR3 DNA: TGTGCCAGCAGCTTTATTCAGGGCGGGGCCGGGGAGCTGTTTTTT
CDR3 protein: CASSFIQGGAGELFF

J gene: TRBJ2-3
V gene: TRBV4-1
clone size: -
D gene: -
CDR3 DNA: TGCGCCAGCAGCCAAATGGTAGCGGCTAGCACAGATACGCAGTATTTT
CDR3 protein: CASSQMVAASTDTQYF

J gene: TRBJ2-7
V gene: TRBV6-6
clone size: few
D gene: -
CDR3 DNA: TGTGCCAGCACCGCCGGGACCTCAGTCTACGAGCAGTACTTC
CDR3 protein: CASTAGTSVYEQYF

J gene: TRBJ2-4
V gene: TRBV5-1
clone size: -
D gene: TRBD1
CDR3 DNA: TGCGCCAGCAGCGCGGCCGGGACAGACAACATTCAGTACTTC
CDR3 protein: CASSAAGTDNIQYF

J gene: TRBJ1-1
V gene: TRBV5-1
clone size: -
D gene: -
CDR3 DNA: TGCGCCAGCAGCGCCACAGGGTCGAACACTGAAGCTTTCTTT
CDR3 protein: CASSATGSNTEAFF

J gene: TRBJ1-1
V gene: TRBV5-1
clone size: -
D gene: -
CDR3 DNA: TGCGCCAGCAGCATTGGGGGTGAGACGCTGAATGAAGCTTTCTTT
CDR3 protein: CASSIGGETLNEAFF

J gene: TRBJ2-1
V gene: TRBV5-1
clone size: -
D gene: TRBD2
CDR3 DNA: TGCGCCAGCAGCTTGGTGGCGGGAGTAACCAATGAGCAGTTCTTC
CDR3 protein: CASSLVAGVTNEQFF

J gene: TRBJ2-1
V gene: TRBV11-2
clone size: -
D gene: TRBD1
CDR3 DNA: TGTGCCAGCAGCACCGGGACAGGGGCCTACAATGAGCAGTTCTTC
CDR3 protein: CASSTGTGAYNEQFF

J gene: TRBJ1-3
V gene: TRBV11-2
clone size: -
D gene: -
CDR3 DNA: TGTGCCAGCAGCCCTAGACAGCGCCGCTCTGGAAACACCATATATTTT
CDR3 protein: CASSPRQRRSGNTIYF

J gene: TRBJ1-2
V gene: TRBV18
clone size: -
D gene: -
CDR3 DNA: TGTGCCAGCTCACCAGGAGGGGACCCCCCTTCCTACACCTTC
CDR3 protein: CASSPGGDPPSYTF

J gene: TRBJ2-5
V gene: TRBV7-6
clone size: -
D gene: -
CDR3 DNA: TGTGCCAGCAGCCAGAGACTAGGAGAGACCCAGTACTTC
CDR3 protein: CASSQRLGETQYF

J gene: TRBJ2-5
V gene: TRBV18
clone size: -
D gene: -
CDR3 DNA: TGTGCCAGCTCACCCGGGGCGGGAAGAGAGACCCAGTACTTC
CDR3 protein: CASSPGAGRETQYF

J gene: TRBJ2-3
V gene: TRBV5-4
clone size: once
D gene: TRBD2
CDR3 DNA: TGTGCCAGCAGCTTGCGGGGGGGTAGCACAGATACGCAGTATTTT
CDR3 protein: CASSLRGGSTDTQYF

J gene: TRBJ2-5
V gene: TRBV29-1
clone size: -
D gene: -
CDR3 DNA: TGCAGCGTTGAATACTCGATGGGGGCCCAAGAGACCCAGTACTTC
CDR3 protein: CSVEYSMGAQETQYF

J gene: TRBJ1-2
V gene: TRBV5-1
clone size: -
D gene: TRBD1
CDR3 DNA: TGCGCCAGCAGCTTGAACCCGACAGGGCAATATGGCTACACCTTC
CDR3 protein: CASSLNPTGQYGYTF

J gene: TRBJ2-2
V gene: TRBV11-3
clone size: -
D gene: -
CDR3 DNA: TGTGCCAGCAGCTCTTCAACCGGGTCCTACACTAGACTGTTTTTT
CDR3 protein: CASSSSTGSYTRLFF

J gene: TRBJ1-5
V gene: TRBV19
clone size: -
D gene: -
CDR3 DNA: TGTGCCAGTAGTATAACAGGGACACTGAGCAATCAGCCCCAGCATTTT
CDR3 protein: CASSITGTLSNQPQHF

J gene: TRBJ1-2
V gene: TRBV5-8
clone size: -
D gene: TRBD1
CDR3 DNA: TGTGCCAGCAGCACCCCCCCGGGACAGGGCTATGGCTACACCTTC
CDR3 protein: CASSTPPGQGYGYTF

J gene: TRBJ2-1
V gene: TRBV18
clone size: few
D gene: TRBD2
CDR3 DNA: TGTGCCAGCTCAGGACTAGCGGGAAGGTCCTACAATGAGCAGTTCTTC
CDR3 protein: CASSGLAGRSYNEQFF

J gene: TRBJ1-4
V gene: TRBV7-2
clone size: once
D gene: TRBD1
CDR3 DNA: TGTGCCACGAGGGACAGAAATAATGAAAAACTGTTTTTT
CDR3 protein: CATRDRNNEKLFF

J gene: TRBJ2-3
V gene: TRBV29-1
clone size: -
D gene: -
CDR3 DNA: TGCAGCGTTGGCGCCAGCACAGATACGCAGTATTTT
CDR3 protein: CSVGASTDTQYF

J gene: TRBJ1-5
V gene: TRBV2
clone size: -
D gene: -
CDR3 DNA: TGTGCCAGCACCCGGTCCAGGGGAAGCAATCAGCCCCAGCATTTT
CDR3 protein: CASTRSRGSNQPQHF

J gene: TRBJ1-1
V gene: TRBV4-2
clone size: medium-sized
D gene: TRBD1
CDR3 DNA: TGTGCCAGCAGCCAGAGGACAGGGAGCAGTGAAGCTTTCTTT
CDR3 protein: CASSQRTGSSEAFF

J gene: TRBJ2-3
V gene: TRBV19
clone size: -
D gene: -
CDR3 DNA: TGTGCCAGTAGTATCGGGGTCACAGATACGCAGTATTTT
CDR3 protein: CASSIGVTDTQYF

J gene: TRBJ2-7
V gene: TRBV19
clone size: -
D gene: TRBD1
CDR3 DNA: TGTGCCAGTAGTCCCTCCGGACAGGAGTGGAACGAGCAGTACTTC
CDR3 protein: CASSPSGQEWNEQYF

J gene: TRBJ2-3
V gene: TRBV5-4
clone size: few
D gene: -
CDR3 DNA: TGTGCCAGCAGCCTCGGGGCTATAGGGACGCAGTATTTT
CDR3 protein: CASSLGAIGTQYF

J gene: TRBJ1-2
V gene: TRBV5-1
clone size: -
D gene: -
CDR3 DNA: TGCGCCAGCAGCGAAACCGACAGCTATGGCTACACCTTC
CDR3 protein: CASSETDSYGYTF

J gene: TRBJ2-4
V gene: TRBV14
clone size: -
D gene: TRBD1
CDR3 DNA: TGTGCCAGCAGCCAGACAGGGTCGGTGGGCAAAAACATTCAGTACTTC
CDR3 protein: CASSQTGSVGKNIQYF

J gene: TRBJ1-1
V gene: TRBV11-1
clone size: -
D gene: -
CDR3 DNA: TGTGCCAGCAGCTCATGGGACCGGGGGAGCATGAACACTGAAGCTTTCTTT
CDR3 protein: CASSSWDRGSMNTEAFF

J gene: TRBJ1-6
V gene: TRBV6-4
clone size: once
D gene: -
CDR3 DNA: TGTGCCAGCAGGGAGGACAGTAATTCACCCCTCCACTTT
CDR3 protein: CASREDSNSPLHF